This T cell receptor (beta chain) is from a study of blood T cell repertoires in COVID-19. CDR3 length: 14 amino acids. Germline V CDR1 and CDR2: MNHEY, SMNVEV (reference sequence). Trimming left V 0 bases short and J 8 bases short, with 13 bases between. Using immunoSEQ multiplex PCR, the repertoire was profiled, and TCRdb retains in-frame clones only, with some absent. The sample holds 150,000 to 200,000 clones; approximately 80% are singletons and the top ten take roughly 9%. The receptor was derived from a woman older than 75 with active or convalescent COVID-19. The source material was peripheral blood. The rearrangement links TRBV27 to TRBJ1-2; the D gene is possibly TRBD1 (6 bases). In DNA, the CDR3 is TGTGCCAGCAGTTTATCGGGTCAGGGGTACGGCTACACCTTC. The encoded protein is CASSLSGQGYGYTF.